This T cell receptor beta chain emerged from a study of T cells after yellow fever vaccination. Study-wide findings and caveats: Weaker, the secondary response peaked sooner, at day 5 versus 15.

Germline CDR1 and CDR2: ENHRY and SYGVKD. There are 11 residues in the CDR3. The V and J ends lost 7 bases and 5 bases respectively, with 8 bases between them. One entry per CDR3 protein results from TCRdb running MiXCR on the 5' RACE reads. The table records 250,000 or so distinct CDR3 sequences, more than 3.5% of them present only once. In its sample, this clonotype was seen many times. Its cognate antigen is unknown. The input for sequencing was PBMCs, taken 15 days after the yellow fever booster vaccination. This chain uses TRBV10-3 with TRBJ2-5; D ambiguous. This TCR was sampled from a man aged 18 to 30 who received the YFV17D yellow fever vaccine. CDR3 DNA: TGTGCCATCAAAGAGTCCGAGACCCAGTACTTC. Amino acid sequence: CAIKESETQYF.